One and the same sample provided the 10 T cell receptor beta chains below, sequenced in a study of T cell responses to AZD1222 COVID-19 vaccine. Profiled with immunoSEQ multiplex PCR; TCRdb holds only in-frame clones, not every one. The table includes about 190,000 clones, around 94% detected once. The starting material was peripheral blood, obtained on day 0 of AZD1222 vaccination. The receptors come from an adult in good health.

This chain links TRBV28 with TRBJ2-1; no clear D. Germline V gene sequence: CDR1 MDHEN, CDR2 SYDVKM. Trimming stripped 7 bases from V and 7 bases from J, with 11 bases between. This CDR3 comprises 12 residues. Here the CDR3 reads CASIATWNEQFF. In nucleotides, the CDR3 is TGTGCCAGCATCGCAACTTGGAATGAGCAGTTCTTC.

The sample holds one count of this clone. This chain joins TRBV18 and TRBJ1-1; D unresolved. Germline-derived CDR1 and CDR2 are KGHSH and LQKENI. V was trimmed by 0 bases and J by 5 bases, leaving 13 bases between them. The CDR3 is made up of 15 amino acids. The CDR3 nucleotides are TGTGCCAGCTCACCACCGTCTCTTGCAACTACTGAAGCTTTCTTT. Translating it yields CASSPPSLATTEAFF.

The V call is TRBV30, the J call TRBJ1-2, with D uncertain. Per germline, CDR1 GTSNPN and CDR2 SVGIG (reference sequence). The V end was cut by 2 bases, the J end by 3 bases, with 10 bases between. There are 13 residues in the CDR3. The CDR3 protein is CAWSSQVYYGYTF. The CDR3 region has the DNA TGTGCCTGGAGTTCTCAGGTTTACTATGGCTACACCTTC.

V and J are TRBV13 and TRBJ1-5; D is undetermined. CDR1 and CDR2 from the germline V gene are PRHDT and FYEKMQ (reference sequence). The V end lost 0 bases, the J end lost 5 bases, and 8 bases lay between the germline ends. The CDR3 loop spans 14 amino acids. DNA of the CDR3: TGTGCCAGCAGCTTAGGGACATCTCATCAGCCCCAGCATTTT. It is translated as CASSLGTSHQPQHF.

V is TRBV6-5 and J is TRBJ1-1; 9 nucleotides match TRBD1. From germline, CDR1 is MNHEY and CDR2 SVGAGI. The CDR3 runs to 14 residues. V trimming: 8 bases; J trimming: 5 bases; junction bases outside the gene matches: 9. The CDR3 region is CASWWDRVSTEAFF. Written as DNA, the CDR3 is TGTGCCAGCTGGTGGGACAGGGTCTCTACTGAAGCTTTCTTT.

The gene calls are TRBV29-1 and TRBJ2-4, with D possibly matching TRBD2 (7 bases). The CDR3 runs 14 residues. Per germline, CDR1 SQVTM and CDR2 ANQGSEA. The V and J ends lost 6 bases and 3 bases respectively, with 15 bases between them. CDR3 nucleotide sequence: TGCAGCGTGATCCGGGGGGCGGGCAAAAACATTCAGTACTTC. It is translated as CSVIRGAGKNIQYF.

The chain carries TRBV6-6 and TRBJ1-1; D remains unclear. Germline CDR1 MNHNY, CDR2 SVGAGI (reference sequence). The CDR3 is made up of 13 amino acids. V dropped 5 bases and J dropped 3 bases, with 10 bases sitting between them. The CDR3 loop reads CASSIVGYTEAFF. The CDR3 nucleotides are TGTGCCAGCAGTATAGTGGGCTACACTGAAGCTTTCTTT.

The CDR3 bases are TGTGCCAGCAGCCAAGAGGACAACGCCTCCTACGAGCAGTACTTC. This encodes CASSQEDNASYEQYF. The chain has TRBV4-2 and TRBJ2-7, with D perhaps matching TRBD1 (5 bases). The CDR3 runs 15 residues. The germline V gene has CDR1 LGHNA and CDR2 YNFKEQ. V was shortened by 0 bases and J by 0 bases, with 9 bases between the two germline ends.

The chain has TRBV9 and TRBJ1-5, with D tentatively TRBD1 (5 bases). The CDR3 has 13 residues. Germline V lookup: CDR1 SGDLS, CDR2 YYNGEE. V was shortened by 3 bases and J by 7 bases, with 11 bases between the two germline ends. The CDR3 sequence is CASSASGYQPQHF. The CDR3 DNA sequence: TGTGCCAGCAGCGCCTCAGGGTACCAGCCCCAGCATTTT. Filled out from reference TRBV9 and TRBJ1-5, the complete variable domain reads DSGVTQTPKHLITATGQRVTLRCSPRSGDLSVYWYQQSLDQGLQFLIQYYNGEERAKGNILERFSAQQFPDLHSELNLSSLELGDSALYFCASSASGYQPQHFGDGTRLSIL.

This chain connects TRBV28 to TRBJ1-1; TRBD1 is a possible D gene (5 bases). The germline V gene has CDR1 MDHEN and CDR2 SYDVKM. V was clipped by 2 bases and J by 1 base, with 17 bases between them. This CDR3 contains 17 residues. In nucleotides, the CDR3 is TGTGCCAGCAGTTTAATCGGGGGAGCGGACTCGAACACTGAAGCTTTCTTT. This codes for CASSLIGGADSNTEAFF.